These 14 T cell receptor beta chains share one sample of origin, sequenced in a study of blood T cell repertoires in COVID-19. Method: immunoSEQ multiplex PCR; TCRdb's copy keeps in-frame clones and lacks some. The profile shows roughly 250,000 clones, roughly 80% of them singletons. The sample was peripheral blood. The origin of the receptors is a woman in her forties or fifties with acute or convalescent COVID-19.

The chain is built from TRBV2 and TRBJ1-5, with 7 bases aligning to TRBD1. Germline CDR1 is SNHLY and CDR2 is FYNNEI. V was pared by 6 bases and J by 9 bases, with 11 bases of the junction left unmatched. CDR3 length: 14 residues. The CDR3 DNA is TGTGCCAGCAGCTACACAGGGCCAGGGGGGCCCCAGCATTTT. This translates into CASSYTGPGGPQHF.

The chain is built from TRBV7-9 and TRBJ2-3; a weak D match, TRBD2 (6 bases). CDR1 is SEHNR, CDR2 FQNEAQ, per germline (reference sequence). The CDR3 is 14 amino acids. Trimming pared 6 bases from V and 2 bases from J, leaving 12 bases between. The CDR3 reads CASSSGGTTDTQYF. In nucleotides, the CDR3 is TGTGCCAGCAGTTCCGGGGGAACCACAGATACGCAGTATTTT. Complete variable domain (other parts from reference TRBV7-9 and TRBJ2-3): DTGVSQNPRHKITKRGQNVTFRCDPISEHNRLYWYRQTLGQGPEFLTYFQNEAQLEKSRLLSDRFSAERPKGSFSTLEIQRTEQGDSAMYLCASSSGGTTDTQYFGPGTRLTVL.

This sequence joins TRBV4-2 and TRBJ2-5; 9 nucleotides align to TRBD2. CDR1 is LGHNA, CDR2 YNFKEQ, per germline. The CDR3 spans 17 residues. V lost 5 bases, J lost 6 bases, and 16 bases stayed unmatched. The CDR3 DNA is TGTGCCAGCAGCTCGCAGGAGGGCGGGGGGGCCGAAAAGACCCAGTACTTC. Protein product: CASSSQEGGGAEKTQYF.

The CDR3 spells CASSQGTSGGRTDTQYF. The CDR3 DNA follows: TGTGCCAGCAGCCAAGGGACTAGCGGGGGGCGCACAGATACGCAGTATTTT. The rearrangement links TRBV4-2 to TRBJ2-3, with 14 nucleotides matching TRBD2. CDR1 LGHNA and CDR2 YNFKEQ come from the germline V gene. This CDR3 comprises 17 residues. V shed 1 base and J 1 base; nucleotides not matched to a gene: 1.

The V and J genes are TRBV21-1 and TRBJ1-1. TRBV21-1 is assigned pseudogene status. The CDR3 length is 16 residues. CDR3 sequence reads: CASSFEEEGVSTEAFF. CDR3 in DNA: TGTGCCAGCAGTTTTGAAGAGGAGGGAGTGAGCACTGAAGCTTTCTTT.

The chain combines TRBV2 with TRBJ1-4, with a possible D match to TRBD1 (5 bases). CDR1 and CDR2 from the germline V gene are SNHLY and FYNNEI. This CDR3 has 14 amino acids. Trimming left V 4 bases short and J 7 bases short, with 13 bases between. The CDR3 coding sequence is TGTGCCAGCAGTGGGCAGGGCGGGAGTGAAAAACTGTTTTTT. Translated: CASSGQGGSEKLFF.

The rearrangement uses TRBV19 and TRBJ2-1; TRBD1 matches 9 bases. CDR1 is LNHDA and CDR2 is SQIVND in the germline V gene (reference sequence). J lost 4 bases, V lost 6 bases, and 7 bases had no gene match. The CDR3 spans 15 residues. DNA for the CDR3: TGTGCCAGTAGACTCTCCGGGACAGGGTACAATGAGCAGTTCTTC. It is translated as CASRLSGTGYNEQFF. The full variable domain, completed using reference TRBV19 and TRBJ2-1, is DGGITQSPKYLFRKEGQNVTLSCEQNLNHDAMYWYRQDPGQGLRLIYYSQIVNDFQKGDIAEGYSVSREKKESFPLTVTSAQKNPTAFYLCASRLSGTGYNEQFFGPGTRLTVL.

This clone was recorded a few times. The chain joins TRBV5-1 to TRBJ2-7; 9 bases fit TRBD2. Trimming took 0 bases from V and 7 from J; bases not matched to a gene: 8. This CDR3 is 15 amino acids long. Germline CDR1 SGHRS, CDR2 YFSETQ. CDR3 nucleotide sequence: TGCGCCAGCAGCTTGGGGGGGACTAGCATGAATGAGCAGTACTTC. Residues: CASSLGGTSMNEQYF.

The chain is built from TRBV18 and TRBJ1-5; possible D gene TRBD1, 5 bases. V lost 4 bases and J 4 bases, leaving 17 bases between the germline ends. CDR1 and CDR2 from the germline V gene are KGHSH and LQKENI. The CDR3 runs to 16 residues. CDR3 nucleotide sequence: TGTGCCAGCTCACAGGACGTCGGGGGGTCAAATCAGCCCCAGCATTTT. As protein: CASSQDVGGSNQPQHF. The full variable domain, its missing parts supplied by reference TRBV18 and TRBJ1-5, is NAGVMQNPRHLVRRRGQEARLRCSPMKGHSHVYWYRQLPEEGLKFMVYLQKENIIDESGMPKERFSAEFPKEGPSILRIQQVVRGDSAAYFCASSQDVGGSNQPQHFGDGTRLSIL.

The rearrangement links TRBV5-1 to TRBJ1-4; D unclear. CDR1 is SGHRS and CDR2 is YFSETQ in the germline V gene. V was trimmed by 2 bases and J by 0 bases, leaving 8 bases between them. This CDR3 has 15 residues. Written as DNA, the CDR3 is TGCGCCAGCAGCTTATTGGCTGCAACTAATGAAAAACTGTTTTTT. It is translated as CASSLLAATNEKLFF. The whole variable domain, remainder taken from reference TRBV5-1 and TRBJ1-4, is KAGVTQTPRYLIKTRGQQVTLSCSPISGHRSVSWYQQTPGQGLQFLFEYFSETQRNKGNFPGRFSGRQFSNSRSEMNVSTLELGDSALYLCASSLLAATNEKLFFGSGTQLSVL.

Notes on this clone: Other DNA sequences in the same sample also yield this CDR3. The chain links TRBV5-1 to TRBJ1-2; 7 nucleotides align to TRBD1. Trimming took 0 bases from V and 5 from J; bases not matched to a gene: 7. The CDR3 spans 15 residues. Germline loops: CDR1 SGHRS, CDR2 YFSETQ. The DNA of the CDR3 is TGCGCCAGCAGCTTGGGTCAGGGGGGCCTATATGGCTACACCTTC. Its protein product is CASSLGQGGLYGYTF.

V is TRBV4-1 and J is TRBJ1-2; TRBD1 agrees at 10 bases. CDR1 and CDR2 from the germline V gene are MGHRA and YSYEKL. This CDR3 has 15 amino acids. Trimming removed 0 bases from V and 8 bases from J; junction bases left unmatched: 6. The chain's CDR3 is CASSQEYGTGEGYTF. In DNA, the CDR3 is TGCGCCAGCAGCCAAGAGTACGGGACAGGGGAGGGCTACACCTTC.

This clone has only a few counts. J is TRBJ1-6 and V is TRBV7-3; 7 bases fit TRBD1. V shed 5 bases, J shed 10 bases, and the junction held 8 bases outside the gene matches. CDR3 length: 14 amino acids. Germline assignment: CDR1 SGHTA and CDR2 FQGTGA. DNA of the CDR3: TGTGCCAGCAGCGAGGGACAGATACGATCACCCCTCCACTTT. Translation: CASSEGQIRSPLHF.

CDR3 nucleotides: TGTGCCAGTAGTAGCCGGGACAGGGGCTACGAGCAGTACTTC. Translated, it gives CASSSRDRGYEQYF. V and J are TRBV19 and TRBJ2-7; 10 bases fit TRBD1. With V trimmed by 4 bases and J by 3 bases, 3 bases remained unmatched. The germline gives CDR1 LNHDA, CDR2 SQIVND (reference sequence). This CDR3 is 14 amino acids long.